One and the same sample provided the 31 T cell receptor beta chains below, sequenced in a study of blood T cell repertoires in COVID-19. Profiling relied on immunoSEQ multiplex PCR, and the TCRdb table lists in-frame clones only, not all of them. The table has 250,000 or so clones, about 91% seen once; the top ten hold 3.5% to 5%. Sequenced: peripheral blood. These receptors all come from a woman between 40 and 50 years old who had recovered from COVID-19.

The CDR3 sequence: CASSLDRGNSPLHF. CDR3 DNA sequence: TGTGCCAGCAGCCTGGACAGGGGTAATTCACCCCTCCACTTT. The rearrangement joins TRBV11-3 to TRBJ1-6, with 9 bases identical to TRBD1. CDR1 and CDR2 (germline): SGHNT, YENEEA. This CDR3 contains 14 residues. With V trimmed by 5 bases and J by 6 bases, 2 bases remained unmatched.

The gene calls are TRBV10-3 and TRBJ1-2; 9 nucleotides align to TRBD1. Per germline, CDR1 ENHRY and CDR2 SYGVKD. This CDR3 is 16 amino acids long. The trim removed 2 bases at V and 1 base at J, leaving 5 bases unmatched. DNA of the CDR3: TGTGCCATCAGTGAGACGGGACAGGGTGGTAACTATGGCTACACCTTC. It translates to CAISETGQGGNYGYTF.

The J gene is TRBJ1-5, the V gene TRBV19; 8 nucleotides line up with TRBD1. The CDR3 is made up of 16 amino acids. J was trimmed by 6 bases and V by 6 bases; bases with no gene match: 13. Germline-derived CDR1 and CDR2 are LNHDA and SQIVND (reference sequence). The CDR3, as DNA: TGTGCCAGTAGCTCCGAGTGGGGACAGGCTGGTCAGCCCCAGCATTTT. Translated: CASSSEWGQAGQPQHF.

V is TRBV12-5 and J is TRBJ2-3; possible D gene TRBD2, 6 bases. Germline V gives CDR1 LGHNT, CDR2 FRNRAP. V lost 5 bases, J lost 2 bases, and 20 bases lay in between. The CDR3 is made up of 17 amino acids. Written as DNA, the CDR3 is TGTGCTAGTGGTCCGTTTTTAGGACTACCAGCCACAGATACGCAGTATTTT. It encodes CASGPFLGLPATDTQYF.

The chain joins TRBV13 to TRBJ2-1, with TRBD2 identical over 7 bases. The V gene end was trimmed by 4 bases and the J gene end by 5 bases; junction bases not matched to a gene: 5. The CDR3 runs to 14 residues. Germline CDR1 PRHDT, CDR2 FYEKMQ (reference sequence). CDR3 loop: CASSSPTSHNEQFF. DNA for the CDR3: TGTGCCAGCAGCTCCCCGACTAGCCACAATGAGCAGTTCTTC.

V gene TRBV7-2 combines with J gene TRBJ2-3; D is unresolved. Trimming stripped 1 base from V and 6 bases from J, with 11 bases between. Germline values: CDR1 SGHTA, CDR2 FQGNSA. The CDR3 has 14 residues. The CDR3 bases are TGTGCCAGCAGCTTAGGAGGTAGTGGTGATACGCAGTATTTT. It is translated as CASSLGGSGDTQYF. The variable domain in full, with the rest retrieved from reference TRBV7-2 and TRBJ2-3, is GAGVSQSPSNKVTEKGKDVELRCDPISGHTALYWYRQSLGQGLEFLIYFQGNSAPDKSGLPSDRFSAERTGGSVSTLTIQRTQQEDSAVYLCASSLGGSGDTQYFGPGTRLTVL.

Remarks on this clone: Mismatch with germline at one junction end may stem from a read error. The chain joins TRBV5-1 to TRBJ2-1; D ambiguous. The germline CDR1 and CDR2 sequences are SGHRS and YFSETQ. This CDR3 has 14 residues. The CDR3 region is CASTQGASNNEQFF. The CDR3, as DNA: TGCGCCAGCACCCAAGGAGCCTCCAACAATGAGCAGTTCTTC.

The rearrangement links TRBV30 to TRBJ1-1, with 9 positions matching TRBD1. The CDR3 contains 15 residues. Germline V lookup: CDR1 GTSNPN, CDR2 SVGIG (reference sequence). J lost 5 bases, V lost 7 bases, and 14 bases had no gene match. The CDR3 here is CASGQGAMRGTEAFF. The CDR3 DNA reads as TGTGCCTCGGGACAGGGAGCGATGAGGGGGACTGAAGCTTTCTTT.

The chain couples TRBV6-5 to TRBJ1-2, with 8 bases identical to TRBD1. The CDR3 is 13 amino acids. The germline V gene encodes CDR1 MNHEY and CDR2 SVGAGI. V was pared by 6 bases and J by 6 bases, with 6 bases of the junction left unmatched. The CDR3 nucleotides read TGTGCCAGCAGACCGACAGGGGCAGATGGCTACACCTTC. Amino acid sequence: CASRPTGADGYTF.

This sequence joins TRBV7-2 and TRBJ1-4, with D perhaps TRBD1 (5 bases). The CDR3 loop spans 17 amino acids. V was shortened by 1 base and J by 5 bases, with 17 bases between the two germline ends. CDR1 and CDR2 from the germline V gene are SGHTA and FQGNSA. CDR3 bases: TGTGCCAGCAGCTTAGTGGCGGGACTTAGGTCCAATGAAAAACTGTTTTTT. This translates into CASSLVAGLRSNEKLFF.

This chain joins TRBV4-1 and TRBJ1-2; TRBD1 matches at 7 bases. J was trimmed by 2 bases and V by 4 bases; bases with no gene match: 1. The CDR3 contains 13 residues. The germline gives CDR1 MGHRA, CDR2 YSYEKL. This CDR3 reads CASSLTGNYGYTF. Written as DNA, the CDR3 is TGCGCCAGCAGCCTGACAGGGAACTATGGCTACACCTTC.

This clone is a singleton in its sample. The CDR3 DNA follows: TGTGCCAGCAGCTTGACTAGCGGGGGGTACGAGCAGTACTTC. Encoded protein: CASSLTSGGYEQYF. The chain uses TRBV6-5 and TRBJ2-7, with 13 bases aligning to TRBD2. Germline V gene sequence: CDR1 MNHEY, CDR2 SVGAGI. J was trimmed by 4 bases and V by 6 bases; bases with no gene match: 3. The CDR3 has 14 amino acids.

This clone was counted ten times or more. This chain connects TRBV6-1 to TRBJ1-2, with 7 bases that match TRBD1. Germline CDR1 reads MNHNS; CDR2 reads SASEGT. The CDR3 is 14 amino acids. The J segment lost 10 bases and the V segment lost 2 bases, leaving 10 bases of the junction unmatched. The CDR3, as DNA: TGTGCCAGCAGTGAAAACCGGGACAGCTTAATCTACACCTTC. Translated: CASSENRDSLIYTF.

The genes are TRBV10-2 and TRBJ2-5; 14 nucleotides line up with TRBD2. Germline assignment: CDR1 WSHSY and CDR2 SAAADI. CDR3 length: 13 amino acids. V trimming: 6 bases; J trimming: 9 bases; junction bases outside the gene matches: 3. The chain's CDR3 is CASRGLAGGPQYF. As DNA, the CDR3 is TGCGCCAGCAGAGGACTAGCGGGGGGCCCCCAGTACTTC.

This sequence joins TRBV9 and TRBJ1-4; the match to TRBD1 covers 8 bases. The germline V gene encodes CDR1 SGDLS and CDR2 YYNGEE. V gave up 3 bases and J gave up 4 bases; unmatched junction bases: 5. CDR3 length equals 15 residues. CDR3 in DNA: TGTGCCAGCAGCGGCGGACAGGGATTTAATGAAAAACTGTTTTTT. This codes for CASSGGQGFNEKLFF. Full variable domain (remainder filled in from reference TRBV9 and TRBJ1-4): DSGVTQTPKHLITATGQRVTLRCSPRSGDLSVYWYQQSLDQGLQFLIQYYNGEERAKGNILERFSAQQFPDLHSELNLSSLELGDSALYFCASSGGQGFNEKLFFGSGTQLSVL.

The V gene is TRBV6-2 or TRBV6-3, the J gene TRBJ2-3; TRBD2 agrees at 15 bases. Germline trimming cut 4 bases from V and 5 bases from J; bases unmatched to any gene: 1. Germline V gives CDR1 MNHEY, CDR2 SVGEGT. This CDR3 region has 15 residues. CDR3 bases: TGTGCCAGCAGTTGGACTAGCGGGGGGGGAGATACGCAGTATTTT. Translated: CASSWTSGGGDTQYF.

V and J are TRBV7-6 and TRBJ1-1, with D possibly TRBD1 on 6 matching bases. From germline, CDR1 is SGHVS and CDR2 FNYEAQ. The CDR3 totals 18 residues. Trimming took 5 bases from V and 4 from J, leaving 26 bases between them. For the CDR3, the DNA is TGTGCCAGCAGCCCCAACCTGGCCTCAACAGGGTGGGGCACTGAAGCTTTCTTT. It translates to CASSPNLASTGWGTEAFF.

V usage is TRBV11-3 and J usage is TRBJ2-1, with TRBD2 matching over 11 bases. Germline V gene lookup returns CDR1 SGHNT and CDR2 YENEEA. The CDR3 is 16 residues long. Losses at the gene ends were 4 bases for V and 9 bases for J; bases not matched to a gene: 11. The CDR3 sequence: CASSSLAGGQGGEQFF. The CDR3 DNA reads TGTGCCAGCAGCTCTTTAGCGGGAGGGCAAGGGGGTGAGCAGTTCTTC. Variable domain in full (rest from reference TRBV11-3 and TRBJ2-1): EAGVVQSPRYKIIEKKQPVAFWCNPISGHNTLYWYLQNLGQGPELLIRYENEEAVDDSQLPKDRFSAERLKGVDSTLKIQPAELGDSAVYLCASSSLAGGQGGEQFFGPGTRLTVL.

This clone has just a few counts. The V and J genes are TRBV9 and TRBJ1-1, with D tentatively TRBD1 (5 bases). V lost 3 bases to trimming and J lost 4 bases, with 10 bases between them. This CDR3 spans 13 amino acids. CDR1 is SGDLS, CDR2 YYNGEE, per germline. The CDR3 DNA is TGTGCCAGCAGCGGCAGGGCAGGCACTGAAGCTTTCTTT. It codes for CASSGRAGTEAFF.

The V and J genes are TRBV5-3 and TRBJ2-7; D is undetermined. TRBV5-3 is filed as an ORF, its function uncertain. V was clipped by 1 base and J by 4 bases, with 15 bases between them. The CDR3 is 15 residues long. The CDR3 region is CARSLLVTNDYEQYV. The DNA for the CDR3 is TGTGCCAGAAGCTTGTTAGTTACGAACGATTACGAGCAGTACGTC.

The chain is built from TRBV6-5 and TRBJ2-7, with D possibly matching TRBD1 (5 bases). Trimming stripped 3 bases from V and 4 bases from J, with 13 bases between. Per germline, CDR1 MNHEY and CDR2 SVGAGI. The CDR3 runs to 14 residues. The DNA of the CDR3 is TGTGCCAGCAGTTATGGGGCCCGTGGGTACGAGCAGTACTTC. Its translation is CASSYGARGYEQYF.

J is TRBJ2-5 and V is TRBV29-1; 11 nucleotides agree with TRBD1. This CDR3 region has 16 residues. CDR1 SQVTM and CDR2 ANQGSEA come from the germline V gene. V dropped 4 bases and J dropped 5; count of bases not matched to a gene: 12. CDR3: CSVVGTGGRGDETQYF. The CDR3 DNA is TGCAGCGTTGTGGGGACAGGGGGTCGTGGCGATGAGACCCAGTACTTC.

The chain combines TRBV4-1 with TRBJ1-2; D unclear. The CDR3 covers 15 residues. V was cut by 5 bases and J by 6 bases, with 19 bases left in between. Germline V gene sequence: CDR1 MGHRA, CDR2 YSYEKL. DNA of the CDR3: TGCGCCAGCAGCTACCGGGTCGCCAAAGAAGATGGCTACACCTTC. Its protein is CASSYRVAKEDGYTF.

The V call is TRBV27, the J call TRBJ2-3; maybe TRBD2 (5 bases). Trimming left V 2 bases short and J 4 bases short, with 13 bases between. The V gene's germline CDR1 is MNHEY and CDR2 SMNVEV (reference sequence). This CDR3 contains 15 residues. The CDR3 loop reads CASSLALASPDTQYF. The CDR3 DNA reads as TGTGCCAGCAGTTTAGCGCTGGCTAGCCCAGATACGCAGTATTTT.

The rearrangement uses TRBV4-3 and TRBJ1-5; unclear D gene. Germline CDR1 is LGHNA and CDR2 is YSLEER. The CDR3 has 15 amino acids. Trimming removed 3 bases from V and 5 bases from J, with 14 bases in between. The CDR3 loop is CASSQGREAHQPQHF. The CDR3 bases are TGCGCCAGCAGCCAGGGAAGGGAGGCCCATCAGCCCCAGCATTTT.

This clone was picked up a small number of times. The chain uses TRBV7-9 and TRBJ1-1; maybe TRBD1 (6 bases). With 7 bases removed from V and 7 bases from J, the gap between germline ends came to 16 bases. Germline values: CDR1 SEHNR, CDR2 FQNEAQ (reference sequence). The CDR3 length is 13 residues. DNA of the CDR3: TGTGCCAGCAACCAATGGGACAAACATGAAGCTTTCTTT. This encodes CASNQWDKHEAFF.

The chain uses TRBV6-5 and TRBJ1-5, with TRBD1 identical over 8 bases. J lost 7 bases, V lost 5 bases, and 7 bases had no gene match. This CDR3 comprises 14 residues. Germline V gene sequence: CDR1 MNHEY, CDR2 SVGAGI. The CDR3 nucleotides read TGTGCCAGCAGTCGGACAGGGATTGGCCAGCCCCAGCATTTT. This gives the protein CASSRTGIGQPQHF.

The chain combines TRBV9 with TRBJ1-4; TRBD1 matches 10 bases. Germline loops: CDR1 SGDLS, CDR2 YYNGEE. The ends lost 4 bases at V and 8 bases at J; junction bases unmatched: 8. The CDR3 contains 15 residues. Written as DNA, the CDR3 is TGTGCCAGCAGCCGCTTCGGGACAGGGGTCGAAAAACTGTTTTTT. Translated: CASSRFGTGVEKLFF.

This chain connects TRBV7-9 to TRBJ2-3; possible D gene TRBD2, 6 bases. Deletions cut 5 bases from V and 4 bases from J, with 19 bases between. The CDR3 sequence is 16 residues long. The V gene's germline CDR1 is SEHNR and CDR2 FQNEAQ (reference sequence). The CDR3 nucleotides are TGTGCCAGCAGCCCTAGGGACTCCAGCAGTGCAGATACGCAGTATTTT. Translating it yields CASSPRDSSSADTQYF.

CDR3 loop: CTCGSGNEQFF. DNA of the CDR3: TGTACATGCGGGAGCGGTAATGAGCAGTTCTTC. The chain has TRBV6-5 and TRBJ2-1, with TRBD2 identical over 7 bases. There are 11 residues in the CDR3. Germline V gene sequence: CDR1 MNHEY, CDR2 SVGAGI.

This chain uses TRBV19 with TRBJ2-1; D is undetermined. This CDR3 contains 16 residues. The V end was cut by 9 bases, the J end by 0 bases, with 18 bases between. Germline V gives CDR1 LNHDA, CDR2 SQIVND (reference sequence). CDR3 sequence (DNA): TGTGCCAGCCATCCGTCCGGTGTAAGCTCCTACAATGAGCAGTTCTTC. Its protein product is CASHPSGVSSYNEQFF.